A single sample is the source of the 18 T cell receptor beta chains below, sequenced in a study of technical replicates of blood from a handful of donors. The protocol was immunoSEQ multiplex PCR, while the TCRdb copy is restricted to in-frame clones and leaves out a portion. The sample has tens of thousands of clones; roughly 96% are singletons. The source material was T cells isolated from PBMCs. The receptors were gathered from a human donor in good health.

The CDR3 spells CASRGKQGRDTEAFF. DNA for the CDR3: TGTGCCAGCAGAGGCAAACAGGGAAGGGACACTGAAGCTTTCTTT. The chain uses TRBV6-6 and TRBJ1-1; tentative D call: TRBD1 (6 bases). Looked up from germline, CDR1 is MNHNY and CDR2 is SVGAGI (reference sequence). The V end lost 6 bases, the J end lost 3 bases, and 17 bases lay between the germline ends. The CDR3 contains 15 residues.

This clone was observed once. The chain combines TRBV6-5 with TRBJ2-1; 7 nucleotides agree with TRBD2. The CDR3 covers 14 residues. The germline CDR1 and CDR2 sequences are MNHEY and SVGAGI. Germline trimming cut 5 bases from V and 6 bases from J; bases unmatched to any gene: 7. The CDR3: CASSNVAGSNEQFF. DNA for the CDR3: TGTGCCAGCAGTAACGTAGCGGGTTCCAATGAGCAGTTCTTC.

The gene calls are TRBV4-1 and TRBJ1-2; 9 positions match TRBD1. CDR1 MGHRA and CDR2 YSYEKL come from the germline V gene. J was trimmed by 6 bases and V by 0 bases; bases with no gene match: 5. CDR3 length: 15 residues. The CDR3 DNA reads TGCGCCAGCAGCCAAGACCAAACAGGGGGCAATGGCTACACCTTC. It yields the protein CASSQDQTGGNGYTF.

The rearrangement links TRBV6-1 to TRBJ1-1; D gene uncertain. Looked up from germline, CDR1 is MNHNS and CDR2 is SASEGT. Trimming shortened V by 2 bases and J by 10 bases, and 5 bases separated the two germline ends. This CDR3 has 10 residues. The CDR3 loop is CASSEPRAFF. CDR3 bases: TGTGCCAGCAGTGAACCTCGAGCTTTCTTT.

The chain recombines TRBV27 with TRBJ1-5, with 7 nucleotides matching TRBD1. From germline, CDR1 is MNHEY and CDR2 SMNVEV (reference sequence). Losses at the gene ends were 6 bases for V and 7 bases for J; bases not matched to a gene: 9. The CDR3 is made up of 14 amino acids. CDR3 DNA: TGTGCCAGCAGCAGATACAGGGGTGAACAGCCCCAGCATTTT. Protein: CASSRYRGEQPQHF.

J is TRBJ1-5 and V is TRBV2; D not resolved. V shed 4 bases and J shed 6 bases, with 7 bases lying between them. The germline CDR1 and CDR2 sequences are SNHLY and FYNNEI. The CDR3 length is 12 residues. The CDR3 protein is CASSVRVQPQHF. The CDR3 DNA reads TGTGCCAGCAGTGTACGGGTTCAGCCCCAGCATTTT. Full variable domain (remainder filled in from reference TRBV2 and TRBJ1-5): EPEVTQTPSHQVTQMGQEVILRCVPISNHLYFYWYRQILGQKVEFLVSFYNNEISEKSEIFDDQFSVERPDGSNFTLKIRSTKLEDSAMYFCASSVRVQPQHFGDGTRLSIL.

The chain employs TRBV6-6 and TRBJ1-2; the match to TRBD1 covers 7 bases. Germline V gene lookup returns CDR1 MNHNY and CDR2 SVGAGI (reference sequence). The CDR3 runs to 15 residues. Trimming at V came to 6 bases and at J to 5 bases, leaving 12 bases not matched to a gene. CDR3 nucleotides: TGTGCCAGCAGATCTACCTTTACAGGGGCTTATGGCTACACCTTC. This encodes CASRSTFTGAYGYTF.

The chain links TRBV30 to TRBJ1-1; D unresolved. Germline loops: CDR1 GTSNPN, CDR2 SVGIG (reference sequence). Deletions cut 0 bases from V and 6 bases from J, with 5 bases between. The CDR3 is made up of 11 amino acids. Here the CDR3 DNA reads TGTGCCTGGAGTGTACTGGCTGAAGCTTTCTTT. It translates to CAWSVLAEAFF.

The chain employs TRBV11-3 and TRBJ2-7; maybe TRBD1 (6 bases). V lost 4 bases to trimming and J lost 7 bases, with 14 bases between them. Looked up from germline, CDR1 is SGHNT and CDR2 is YENEEA. This CDR3 has 13 residues. The CDR3 nucleotides read TGTGCCAGCAGCTCCACAGGGCCGGGGGAGCAGTACTTC. It encodes CASSSTGPGEQYF. Using reference TRBV11-3 and TRBJ2-7 for the parts outside the CDR3, the full variable domain is EAGVVQSPRYKIIEKKQPVAFWCNPISGHNTLYWYLQNLGQGPELLIRYENEEAVDDSQLPKDRFSAERLKGVDSTLKIQPAELGDSAVYLCASSSTGPGEQYFGPGTRLTVT.

The chain couples TRBV4-1 to TRBJ2-5; 11 nucleotides line up with TRBD2. With V trimmed by 1 base and J by 5 bases, 6 bases remained unmatched. The CDR3 has 16 residues. Germline V gene sequence: CDR1 MGHRA, CDR2 YSYEKL. CDR3 region: CASSQALAGGRETQYF. The CDR3 region has the DNA TGCGCCAGCAGCCAAGCCTTAGCGGGGGGGCGGGAGACCCAGTACTTC.

This clone appeared once. The rearrangement links TRBV6-5 to TRBJ1-4; D possibly corresponds to TRBD1 (5 bases). CDR3 length equals 15 residues. CDR1 and CDR2 from the germline V gene are MNHEY and SVGAGI. V was clipped by 2 bases and J by 4 bases, with 11 bases between them. This chain's CDR3 is CASSYAPGNNEKLFF. The CDR3 nucleotides are TGTGCCAGCAGTTACGCCCCAGGGAATAATGAAAAACTGTTTTTT.

The J gene is TRBJ1-1, the V gene TRBV19; D gene ambiguous. The germline V gene encodes CDR1 LNHDA and CDR2 SQIVND (reference sequence). V lost 3 bases and J lost 1, with 6 bases in between. This CDR3 has 13 residues. CDR3: CASSINWNTEAFF. CDR3 DNA sequence: TGTGCCAGTAGTATTAACTGGAACACTGAAGCTTTCTTT.

The genes are TRBV5-4 and TRBJ2-1; 8 bases match TRBD2. Germline values: CDR1 SGHNT, CDR2 YYREEE (reference sequence). The CDR3 contains 14 residues. Losses at the gene ends were 0 bases for V and 9 bases for J; bases not matched to a gene: 5. The CDR3 sequence is CASSLELAAPEQFF. The CDR3 DNA is TGTGCCAGCAGCTTGGAACTAGCGGCCCCTGAGCAGTTCTTC.

This rearrangement joins TRBV5-4 to TRBJ1-1; weak D call: TRBD1 (5 bases). Trimming shortened V by 5 bases and J by 0 bases, and 17 bases separated the two germline ends. The CDR3 spans 16 residues. The germline CDR1 and CDR2 sequences are SGHNT and YYREEE (reference sequence). CDR3 DNA: TGTGCCAGCAGTTTAGATCTACAGGCCATGAACACTGAAGCTTTCTTT. Encoded protein: CASSLDLQAMNTEAFF.

CDR3 amino acids: CASSKARPGGVENTGELFF. CDR3 coding DNA: TGTGCCAGCAGCAAAGCTCGACCAGGGGGAGTAGAGAACACCGGGGAGCTGTTTTTT. The chain links TRBV21-1 to TRBJ2-2; the D call TRBD1 from the table was never checked on the DNA. TRBV21-1 is a pseudogene. This CDR3 comprises 19 residues.

V and J are TRBV11-3 and TRBJ2-2; 7 bases are a match to TRBD1. The CDR3 extends over 17 amino acids. Germline V gene data show CDR1 as SGHNT and CDR2 as YENEEA. The V and J ends lost 5 bases and 4 bases, in that order; junction bases with no gene match: 13. CDR3 residues: CASSNRQGRPGTGELFF. CDR3 DNA: TGTGCCAGCAGCAACCGACAGGGCCGGCCAGGCACCGGGGAGCTGTTTTTT.

DNA for the CDR3: TGTGCCAGCAGTGTGACGCCGGGGGCTTTCTTT. Amino acid sequence: CASSVTPGAFF. This chain connects TRBV2 to TRBJ1-1, with D uncertain. In germline, CDR1 is SNHLY, CDR2 FYNNEI. The CDR3 contains 11 residues. The germline V and J ends were trimmed by 4 bases and 11 bases, with 11 bases remaining between them.

The chain couples TRBV27 to TRBJ2-1; D is perhaps TRBD1 (6 bases). Germline CDR1 MNHEY, CDR2 SMNVEV (reference sequence). With 3 bases removed from V and 7 bases from J, the gap between germline ends came to 13 bases. The CDR3 sequence is 14 residues long. CDR3 amino acids: CASSFQGWENEQFF. In nucleotides, the CDR3 is TGTGCCAGCAGTTTCCAGGGGTGGGAGAATGAGCAGTTCTTC.